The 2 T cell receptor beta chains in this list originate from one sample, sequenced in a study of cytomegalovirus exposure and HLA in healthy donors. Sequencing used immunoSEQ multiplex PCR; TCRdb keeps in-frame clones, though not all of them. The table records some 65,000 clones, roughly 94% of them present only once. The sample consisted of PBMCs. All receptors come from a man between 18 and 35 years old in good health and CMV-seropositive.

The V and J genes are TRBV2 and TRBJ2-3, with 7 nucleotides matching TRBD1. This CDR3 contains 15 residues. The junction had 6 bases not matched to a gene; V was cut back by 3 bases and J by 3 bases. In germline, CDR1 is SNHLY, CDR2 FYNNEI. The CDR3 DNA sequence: TGTGCCAGCAGTGATCGGGACAGCTTTACAGATACGCAGTATTTT. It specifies CASSDRDSFTDTQYF. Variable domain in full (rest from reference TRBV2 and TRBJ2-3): EPEVTQTPSHQVTQMGQEVILRCVPISNHLYFYWYRQILGQKVEFLVSFYNNEISEKSEIFDDQFSVERPDGSNFTLKIRSTKLEDSAMYFCASSDRDSFTDTQYFGPGTRLTVL.

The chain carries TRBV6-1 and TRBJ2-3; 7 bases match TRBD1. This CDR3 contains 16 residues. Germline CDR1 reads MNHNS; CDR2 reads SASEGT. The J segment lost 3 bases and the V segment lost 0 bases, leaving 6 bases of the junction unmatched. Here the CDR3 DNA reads TGTGCCAGCAGTGAAGCAAGGGGGCGCCTAACAGATACGCAGTATTTT. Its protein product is CASSEARGRLTDTQYF.